The 19 T cell receptor beta chains given below trace back to one sample, sequenced in a study of OX40 agonist ivuxolimab in advanced cancers. Sequencing was performed with immunoSEQ multiplex PCR; in TCRdb, only in-frame clones are kept and a portion is missing. The sample comprises approximately 45,000 clones, approximately 83% of which are singletons, and more than 12% rests with the top ten. The source was CD4+ or CD8+ T cells sorted from blood, collected in a trial of the OX40 agonist ivuxolimab. Receptors originate from an adult with an advanced solid tumor such as melanoma, head and neck, liver or kidney cancer.

V usage is TRBV7-2 and J usage is TRBJ1-5; D is ambiguous. The V gene's germline CDR1 is SGHTA and CDR2 FQGNSA. The ends were cut back, 1 base at V and 1 base at J, with 8 bases in the middle. The CDR3 loop spans 15 amino acids. CDR3 residues: CASSLDGRSNQPQHF. The CDR3, as DNA: TGTGCCAGCAGCTTAGACGGACGAAGCAATCAGCCCCAGCATTTT.

The CDR3 loop reads CASSVQGWANTEAFF. The CDR3 DNA is TGCGCCAGCAGTGTACAGGGTTGGGCGAACACTGAAGCTTTCTTT. The chain carries TRBV10-2 and TRBJ1-1, with TRBD1 as a possible D gene (6 bases). This CDR3 has 15 residues. Trimming took 4 bases from V and 1 from J, leaving 13 bases between them. The germline V gene has CDR1 WSHSY and CDR2 SAAADI.

The chain uses TRBV6-4 and TRBJ1-5; 8 positions match TRBD1. V was clipped by 5 bases and J by 5 bases; unmatched bases: 8. Germline V lookup: CDR1 MRHNA, CDR2 SNTAGT. The CDR3 sequence is 15 residues long. The CDR3 region is CASSTDREVYQPQHF. The CDR3 coding sequence is TGTGCCAGCAGTACGGACAGGGAGGTCTATCAGCCCCAGCATTTT.

The chain recombines TRBV27 with TRBJ2-7; D may be TRBD1 (6 bases). Germline CDR1 and CDR2: MNHEY and SMNVEV (reference sequence). The CDR3 consists of 14 residues. V lost 5 bases, J lost 0 bases, and 11 bases lay in between. Here the CDR3 reads CASSPGQISYEQYF. Written as DNA, the CDR3 is TGTGCCAGCAGTCCGGGACAAATCTCCTACGAGCAGTACTTC.

The gene calls are TRBV5-5 and TRBJ2-7, with TRBD2 as a possible D gene (5 bases). This CDR3 contains 13 residues. Germline values: CDR1 SGHKS, CDR2 YYEKEE (reference sequence). The V end was cut by 0 bases, the J end by 2 bases, with 6 bases between. DNA of the CDR3: TGTGCCAGCAGCTTGGGACTACCCTACGAGCAGTACTTC. Residues: CASSLGLPYEQYF.

The rearrangement uses TRBV7-6 and TRBJ2-2; D is unresolved. This CDR3 region has 12 residues. V lost 5 bases and J lost 7, with 8 bases in between. CDR1 SGHVS and CDR2 FNYEAQ come from the germline V gene. The CDR3 is CASSPSVGELFF. In DNA form, the CDR3 reads TGTGCCAGCAGCCCTTCGGTCGGGGAGCTGTTTTTT.

This CDR3 reads CASALAGGSNTGELFF. The CDR3 nucleotides read TGCGCCAGCGCACTAGCGGGAGGGTCGAACACCGGGGAGCTGTTTTTT. The chain uses TRBV4-1 and TRBJ2-2; 13 bases line up with TRBD2. Trimming removed 8 bases from V and 0 bases from J; junction bases left unmatched: 3. The CDR3 is 16 residues long. Per germline, CDR1 MGHRA and CDR2 YSYEKL.

The rearrangement joins TRBV28 to TRBJ2-7, with TRBD1 matching 7 bases. Per the germline V gene, CDR1 is MDHEN and CDR2 is SYDVKM. J lost 5 bases, V lost 5 bases, and 9 bases had no gene match. The CDR3 covers 14 residues. DNA of the CDR3: TGTGCCAGCAGTGCCCGACAGGGTTTCCACGAGCAGTACTTC. Protein product: CASSARQGFHEQYF.

This clone appeared a single time. V usage is TRBV7-6 and J usage is TRBJ2-2; TRBD2 agrees at 8 bases. This CDR3 spans 14 amino acids. With V trimmed by 7 bases and J by 8 bases, 9 bases remained unmatched. Looked up from germline, CDR1 is SGHVS and CDR2 is FNYEAQ. DNA of the CDR3: TGTGCCAGCACCTCTGGACTAGCACTGGGGGAGCTGTTTTTT. Its translation is CASTSGLALGELFF. The full variable domain, rest sourced from reference TRBV7-6 and TRBJ2-2, is GAGVSQSPRYKVTKRGQDVALRCDPISGHVSLYWYRQALGQGPEFLTYFNYEAQQDKSGLPNDRFSAERPEGSISTLTIQRTEQRDSAMYRCASTSGLALGELFFGEGSRLTVL.

The rearrangement links TRBV27 to TRBJ2-7; D is perhaps TRBD1 (6 bases). This CDR3 spans 13 amino acids. Germline values: CDR1 MNHEY, CDR2 SMNVEV (reference sequence). The ends were cut back, 1 base at V and 7 bases at J, with 11 bases in the middle. CDR3 nucleotides: TGTGCCAGCAGTTTATACTCCCAGGGGGAGCAGTACTTC. This encodes CASSLYSQGEQYF.

The chain is built from TRBV28 and TRBJ2-3, with 11 bases fitting TRBD2. Per the germline V gene, CDR1 is MDHEN and CDR2 is SYDVKM. The ends lost 5 bases at V and 4 bases at J; junction bases unmatched: 8. The CDR3 loop spans 16 amino acids. The CDR3 here is CASSPIAGGLADTQYF. The CDR3 DNA reads TGTGCCAGCAGTCCGATAGCGGGGGGGCTCGCAGATACGCAGTATTTT.

The genes are TRBV5-6 and TRBJ2-7; D could derive from TRBD1 or TRBD2 (5 bases each). Trimming pared 0 bases from V and 6 bases from J, leaving 7 bases between. This CDR3 region has 12 residues. Germline V gene data show CDR1 as SGHDT and CDR2 as YYEEEE. CDR3 in amino acids: CASSLAGTEQYF. The CDR3, as DNA: TGTGCCAGCAGCTTGGCGGGGACCGAGCAGTACTTC.

The chain links TRBV5-1 to TRBJ2-2, with 8 bases identical to TRBD1. The CDR3 is 13 amino acids. The V segment lost 3 bases and the J segment 7 bases; nucleotides outside the gene matches: 2. The germline CDR1 and CDR2 sequences are SGHRS and YFSETQ. CDR3 DNA sequence: TGCGCCAGCAGCTCGGGACAGGTCGGGGAGCTGTTTTTT. As protein: CASSSGQVGELFF.

This chain connects TRBV5-1 to TRBJ2-3; D not resolved. CDR1 SGHRS and CDR2 YFSETQ come from the germline V gene. The CDR3 extends over 14 amino acids. V lost 2 bases, J lost 2 bases, and 9 bases lay in between. The CDR3 spells CASSFYPITDTQYF. The CDR3 DNA sequence: TGCGCCAGCAGCTTCTACCCGATCACAGATACGCAGTATTTT.

Of note for this clone: This may be a read error, as it is one base from a much larger clone. Other DNA sequences in the sample encode the same CDR3. J is TRBJ2-1 and V is TRBV7-8; 9 positions agree with TRBD1. J gave up 0 bases and V 2 bases, and 5 bases lay outside the gene matches. CDR1 is SGHVS and CDR2 is FQNEAQ in the germline V gene. The CDR3 is 17 amino acids. CDR3 nucleotides: TGTGCCAGCAGCTTAAGACACAGGGGGCCCTCCTACAATGAGCAGTTCTTC. Protein product: CASSLRHRGPSYNEQFF.

CDR3 loop: CASSWGHNEQFF. The CDR3 nucleotides read TGTGCCAGCAGTTGGGGACACAATGAGCAGTTCTTC. V and J are TRBV27 and TRBJ2-1, with D perhaps TRBD1 or TRBD2 (5 bases each). V shed 4 bases and J shed 5 bases, with 6 bases lying between them. CDR1 is MNHEY and CDR2 is SMNVEV in the germline V gene (reference sequence). The CDR3 sequence is 12 residues long.

The V gene is TRBV4-3, the J gene TRBJ2-3; tentative D call: TRBD2 (6 bases). Germline V gene data show CDR1 as LGHNA and CDR2 as YSLEER. V dropped 1 base and J dropped 3 bases, with 8 bases sitting between them. CDR3 length: 14 amino acids. The DNA for the CDR3 is TGCGCCAGCAGCCAAGGACTAGAAACAGATACGCAGTATTTT. Translation: CASSQGLETDTQYF.

The chain carries TRBV6-1 and TRBJ2-4, with a weak D call TRBD2 (6 bases). Germline V gene sequence: CDR1 MNHNS, CDR2 SASEGT. Trimming removed 7 bases at V and 7 bases at J, with 17 bases between. The CDR3 runs 14 residues. For the CDR3, the DNA is TGTGCCAGCACTGAGGTTGCAGGGAGGAACATTCAGTACTTC. It codes for CASTEVAGRNIQYF.

The chain has TRBV7-6 and TRBJ2-3, with 9 positions matching TRBD2. CDR1 SGHVS and CDR2 FNYEAQ come from the germline V gene. V was pared by 2 bases and J by 4 bases, with 7 bases of the junction left unmatched. The CDR3 consists of 16 residues. The CDR3 sequence: CASSLNAGGIADTQYF. In DNA form, the CDR3 reads TGTGCCAGCAGCTTAAATGCGGGAGGGATCGCAGATACGCAGTATTTT.